This entry describes one TCR beta chain. A few counts support this clone. Its antigen is still unknown. Per-base quality was not reported, and no clone a single base away is much larger than it. The data belong to a study of cytomegalovirus exposure and HLA in healthy donors (TCRdb year 2017). About the study as a whole: According to an earlier analysis of 550 to 750 of the donors, some 180 million T cells yielded 117 million unique TCR beta sequences and approximately 280 Gb of sequence data. On average, around 200,000 unique TCR beta nucleotide sequences were sequenced per donor among fewer than 500 genotyped donors of the cohort, with 15% to 20% of those sequences being non-productive. A later analysis re-examined previously published TCR beta repertoires from just over 650 donors and added high-resolution HLA genotyping to investigate patterns of TCR occurrence. The later analysis used no new phenotypic data to find candidate immune exposures, relying instead on TCR beta sequences and their occurrence across donors. The number of typed donors differed by locus: roughly 629-640 for A, B, C, DRB1 and DQB1; about 520 for DQA1; 606 for DPA1; and around 490 for DPB1. A later genetic analysis used genome-wide SNP genotypes for about 65% of the roughly 700 donors, treating that subset as a discovery cohort. HLA typing included class I and class II loci at four-digit resolution. An earlier analysis of several hundred of the donors applied high-throughput TCR beta sequencing to assess whether each TCR beta V gene segment acted as functional or pseudogenic. The study combined high-throughput TCR immunosequencing, statistical association of individual TCRs with disease status, and machine learning to predict cytomegalovirus infection status. Donor age, sex, ethnicity and CMV serostatus were compiled alongside the repertoire data. A separate validation cohort of 100 to 150 different subjects was used in addition to the roughly 670-subject first cohort. Roughly 300 gigabases of sequencing data and 70 million to 100 million unique TCR sequences were included in an early release covering 550 to 650 HLA-typed donors. Several DR-DQ haplotypes were handled as single units for association and clustering because linkage in the cohort was strong. Of the 300 to 450 genotyped donors, less than 85% were placed in the genetic ancestry cluster associated with self-reported Caucasian donors. Every repertoire in the discovery cohort had been generated on one and the same sequencing platform. The study aimed to test whether cataloging public T cell receptors could reveal signatures of past pathogen exposure. The study profiled the T cell repertoires of around 700 subjects by immunosequencing and related them to cytomegalovirus serostatus.

The cohort was made up of several hundred healthy bone marrow donors. At the time of sampling, every cohort member was nominally healthy, though immune exposures that went unrecorded were likely present. The donor tested CMV seropositive and was one of the 289 seropositive cohort members. A peripheral blood sample was collected from each donor, and TCR beta sequencing was performed on peripheral blood mononuclear cells. The Qiagen DNeasy Blood Extraction Kit was used to extract genomic DNA from the blood cell samples. Results the study describes overall, beyond this receptor: A later analysis found that most CMV-associated TCR beta chains appeared HLA-restricted, with HLA associations seemingly driven largely by CMV exposure. The cohort was sequenced for TCR beta chains only, and without alpha or paired-chain data the features that could be detected were limited. CMV serostatus was the only immune exposure information available for the cohort. In a later analysis, HLA-associated TCR beta chains were found to be more clonally expanded and to have lower generation probabilities than equally common non-associated chains. In an earlier analysis of more than 450 of the donors, most TCR beta V segments were observed in productive rearrangements about 90% or about 30% of the time, broadly matching IMGT annotations. Presence/absence analyses assumed roughly uniform sequencing depth across donors, an assumption that may not hold. Strong co-occurrence of HLA alleles, especially DR and DQ, made assigning TCR associations to individual alleles difficult. Because HLA typing was unavailable for some donors at each locus, only the typed subset was used in association tests. V-gene and J-gene trimming of TCR beta chains was associated with a missense DCLRE1C variant in a later genetic analysis, and the association was replicated in an independent cohort. It was suggested by the authors that the approach could potentially be generalized to other disease states and immunological phenotypes. A later analysis reported that several top co-occurrence clusters appeared linked to parvovirus B19, influenza, CMV and Epstein-Barr virus. While some public TCRs were present in many individuals, most TCR sequences turned up only very rarely across donors. According to a later genetic analysis, donors in an Asian-associated ancestry cluster had fewer N-insertions in productive TCRs than the roughly 700-donor mean. Some IMGT-functional V segments, including TRBV6-2 and TRBV6-3, could not be told apart with the 87-base-pair reads, so those segments were excluded. A further reported finding was that TCR beta sequences accurately predicted the HLA-A and HLA-B alleles for most subjects in the first cohort. A later analysis found that TCR association rates varied across HLA loci, with DRB1 alleles showing the most associated TCRs and HLA-C alleles the fewest. The earlier analysis of 587 of the donors excluded some 16 rarely observed V segments, including chromosome 9 orphons, because counts were too low. In the study, roughly 160 TCR beta chains were listed as associated with cytomegalovirus. Linkage disequilibrium might explain the correlated functional status among segregating V segments, but an unknown experimental factor could not be excluded. The sequencing pipeline was judged likely to have produced a cluster of highly shared sequence variants as a technical artifact. Cytomegalovirus status was reported to be diagnosed by the classifier with high specificity and sensitivity in both the original and validation cohorts. At a false discovery rate of 0.05, a later analysis linked 16,951 TCR beta sequences to specific HLA alleles. In vitro tests confirmed that a few of the cytomegalovirus-associated TCR beta chains recognize cytomegalovirus antigens.

The library was prepared using the immunoSEQ multiplex PCR assay. A mixture of 60 forward primers for TCR Vbeta segments and 13 reverse primers for TCR Jbeta segments was used in the multiplex PCR. The CDR3 region of rearranged TCR beta genes was amplified from genomic DNA by a multiplex PCR assay. Amplified TCR beta libraries were sequenced as 87-base-pair reads on the Illumina HiSeq System. On the study's bioinformatics: A later analysis tallied some 79 million unique TCR beta chains across the 666 repertoires, and about 10 million of those chains were shared by two or more donors. Raw reads were error-corrected and collapsed into unique sequences by a nearest-neighbor algorithm in which closely related sequences were merged to remove PCR and sequencing errors. Alignment of CDR3 sequences to IMGT reference sequences was used to assign V, D and J gene segments. For a sequence to be retained, at least a six-nucleotide match to both a V gene segment and a J gene segment was required. Rearrangements were called productive when the CDR3 lacked stop codons and stayed in frame with V and J; all others were non-productive. CDR3 was defined by IMGT convention, running from the second conserved V-encoded cysteine to the conserved J-encoded phenylalanine. The earlier analysis of some 580 of the donors excluded any sequence lacking an unambiguous match to a single V gene segment. In an earlier analysis of about 590 of the donors, a V segment was called functional when productive rearrangements were above 56.7%, and segregating when the standard deviation between donors exceeded 5%. To diagnose cytomegalovirus status from the catalog of TCR beta chain sequences, a statistical classification framework was built. V and J gene assignment, in a later analysis, came from comparing TCR nucleotide sequences with IMGT/GENE-DB human TR gene sequences. A later analysis assigned CDR3 sequences and most-parsimonious VDJ recombination scenarios with the TCRdist pipeline. In a later analysis, each TCR beta chain was defined by its CDR3 amino acid sequence together with its V-gene family, and reads lacking a unique V-gene family were excluded. In a later analysis, around 600 highly shared, low-generation-probability nucleotide sequences were removed to address suspected cross-contamination and a sequencing artifact. In a later analysis, a clonal expansion index for each public chain was calculated from normalized within-repertoire ranks of inferred template counts. A later analysis computed generation probabilities with a VDJ recombination model fitted to out-of-frame rearrangements, and checked the results against IGoR. Hypergeometric tests were used in a later analysis to score TCR-TCR, TCR-HLA and TCR-CMV co-occurrence, with a repertoire-size bias correction applied to the TCR pairs. False discovery rates were estimated in a later analysis by permuting HLA or CMV assignments 20 times. In a later analysis, co-occurring TCRs were grouped using DBSCAN, with TCRdist sequence similarity added in when clustering inside HLA-allele-positive subsets. Repertoires with fewer than 30,000 or more than 120,000 public chains were left out of co-occurrence clustering, as were roughly five repertoires with anomalous nucleotide sharing. TCRdb took over this immuneACCESS table, retaining in-frame rearrangements with V and J assigned. Such tables are incomplete; in checked studies, under half of the missing clones stem from an unresolved V gene, and the remainder is unexplained. The V and J calls and clone size come from that table; D and trimming were worked out from the DNA. This sample is represented by 150,000 to 250,000 clones; 75% to 85% of them were singletons. The ten largest make up 1.5% of the sample.

Inclusive of the bounding cysteine and phenylalanine, the CDR3 is 15 residues long. Of the read, only the CDR3 DNA is kept; its 45 bases are in frame from base 1. The germline V gene (reference sequence) yields GTSNPN for CDR1 and SVGIG for CDR2. The germline V and J ends show losses of 0 bases and 3 bases respectively, and no gene match explains 5 bases of the junction. The source is a girl aged 10-17 years in good health and CMV-seropositive. What was sequenced was PBMCs. Rearrangement joined TRBV30 to TRBJ2-7; 10 central bases correspond to TRBD2. This receptor carries the CDR3 CAWSVGAGGVYEQYF. In nucleotide form, the sequence is TGTGCCTGGAGTGTGGGAGCGGGGGGGGTCTACGAGCAGTACTTC.